Listed below are T cell receptor beta chains from one sample, sequenced in a study of blood T cell repertoires in COVID-19. Method: immunoSEQ multiplex PCR; TCRdb's copy keeps in-frame clones and lacks some. The sample yields roughly 300,000 clones, 80% to 90% seen once. Material for sequencing was peripheral blood. These receptors were collected from a woman in her twenties or thirties with COVID-19, enrolled during active disease. The CDR3 runs from the conserved cysteine through the conserved F or W. The D gene is left open where the match is weak. The listing skips clone size in some rows; elsewhere it reads once, few, many or a size class.

D gene: NA
V gene: TRBV2
J gene: TRBJ2-7
clone size: NA
CDR3 DNA: TGTGCCAGCAGTGAAGTAGGCAGGGGCTACGAGCAGTACTTC
CDR3 protein: CASSEVGRGYEQYF

D gene: NA
V gene: TRBV6-5
J gene: TRBJ2-3
clone size: NA
CDR3 DNA: TGTGCCAGCAGGGGGCCGGGCTCAGATACGCAGTATTTT
CDR3 protein: CASRGPGSDTQYF

D gene: TRBD2
V gene: TRBV3-1/TRBV3-2
J gene: TRBJ2-1
clone size: NA
CDR3 DNA: TGTGCCAGCAGCCCCGGGACTAGCGGGGGGGCAGTCGAGCAGTTCTTC
CDR3 protein: CASSPGTSGGAVEQFF

D gene: TRBD2
V gene: TRBV19
J gene: TRBJ2-1
clone size: few
CDR3 DNA: TGTGCCAGTAGCTTTAGCGGGGGGGCCGGCAATGAGCAGTTCTTC
CDR3 protein: CASSFSGGAGNEQFF

D gene: TRBD1
V gene: TRBV5-1
J gene: TRBJ2-7
clone size: NA
CDR3 DNA: TGCGCCAGCAGCTTGGCAGGGGGCGCCCAGTACGAGCAGTACTTC
CDR3 protein: CASSLAGGAQYEQYF

D gene: TRBD2
V gene: TRBV24-1
J gene: TRBJ2-7
clone size: NA
CDR3 DNA: TGTGCCACCAGTGATTTCGGGCGGGGGAAGAACGAGCAGTACTTC
CDR3 protein: CATSDFGRGKNEQYF

D gene: NA
V gene: TRBV5-1
J gene: TRBJ2-7
clone size: NA
CDR3 DNA: TGCGCCAGCAGCTTGGGGGGCAGAACCTACGAGCAGTACTTC
CDR3 protein: CASSLGGRTYEQYF

D gene: NA
V gene: TRBV20-1
J gene: TRBJ2-7
clone size: NA
CDR3 DNA: TGCAGTGCCCCACCTGGGGCCGAGCAGTACTTC
CDR3 protein: CSAPPGAEQYF

D gene: TRBD1
V gene: TRBV27
J gene: TRBJ1-5
clone size: few
CDR3 DNA: TGTGCCAGCAGTGGACAGGGAGGTCAGCCCCAGCATTTT
CDR3 protein: CASSGQGGQPQHF

D gene: NA
V gene: TRBV5-1
J gene: TRBJ2-3
clone size: NA
CDR3 DNA: TGCGCCAGCAGCTTGGGGGCCGATTTTAGCACAGATACGCAGTATTTT
CDR3 protein: CASSLGADFSTDTQYF

D gene: TRBD1
V gene: TRBV6-1
J gene: TRBJ2-7
clone size: NA
CDR3 DNA: TGTGCCAGCAGTGAGGAGGGACAGGGTCGTTACGAGCAGTACTTC
CDR3 protein: CASSEEGQGRYEQYF

D gene: NA
V gene: TRBV27
J gene: TRBJ1-1
clone size: NA
CDR3 DNA: TGTGCCAGCTCCAAGGGGGGGGCTAGGAACACTGAAGCTTTCTTT
CDR3 protein: CASSKGGARNTEAFF

D gene: TRBD1
V gene: TRBV12-3/TRBV12-4
J gene: TRBJ1-1
clone size: NA
CDR3 DNA: TGTGCCAGCATCTCGACAGGGGGCACTGAAGCTTTCTTT
CDR3 protein: CASISTGGTEAFF

D gene: TRBD1
V gene: TRBV2
J gene: TRBJ1-5
clone size: NA
CDR3 DNA: TGTGCCAGCAGTTTGAACCCAGGGGGCGCGCAGCCCCAGCATTTT
CDR3 protein: CASSLNPGGAQPQHF

D gene: NA
V gene: TRBV10-2
J gene: TRBJ2-7
clone size: NA
CDR3 DNA: TGCGCCAGCCAGAAGGGACACGGGGGGGAGCAGTACTTC
CDR3 protein: CASQKGHGGEQYF

D gene: NA
V gene: TRBV5-1
J gene: TRBJ1-1
clone size: few
CDR3 DNA: TGCGCCAGCAGCTTGTGGTCGTCAGGGGCTGAAGCTTTCTTT
CDR3 protein: CASSLWSSGAEAFF

D gene: TRBD1
V gene: TRBV2
J gene: TRBJ1-4
clone size: NA
CDR3 DNA: TGTGCCAGCAGTGAAAGGGACAGGGAAAAACTGTTTTTT
CDR3 protein: CASSERDREKLFF

D gene: TRBD1
V gene: TRBV5-4
J gene: TRBJ2-7
clone size: NA
CDR3 DNA: TGTGCCAGCAGACTCACAGGGGGCGCCTCAACCGAGCAGTACTTC
CDR3 protein: CASRLTGGASTEQYF

D gene: NA
V gene: TRBV5-6
J gene: TRBJ2-7
clone size: NA
CDR3 DNA: TGTGCCAGCAGCTTATTTAAGAGGTTCTCCTACGAGCAGTACTTC
CDR3 protein: CASSLFKRFSYEQYF

D gene: NA
V gene: TRBV28
J gene: TRBJ1-1
clone size: NA
CDR3 DNA: TGTGCCAGCAGTTTACTAGGTCTTGAAGCTTTCTTT
CDR3 protein: CASSLLGLEAFF

D gene: TRBD1
V gene: TRBV9
J gene: TRBJ1-1
clone size: NA
CDR3 DNA: TGTGCCAGCAGCGTCTTCTTACAGGGGCCCCTCGTAACGAACACTGAAGCTTTCTTT
CDR3 protein: CASSVFLQGPLVTNTEAFF

D gene: NA
V gene: TRBV7-8
J gene: TRBJ1-5
clone size: NA
CDR3 DNA: TGTGCCAGCAGCCGGGACATCCTCAATCAGCCCCAGCATTTT
CDR3 protein: CASSRDILNQPQHF

D gene: TRBD1
V gene: TRBV27
J gene: TRBJ1-1
clone size: once
CDR3 DNA: TGTGCCAGCAGCTTTTCAACGATCTACAGGGGAGTTACTGAAGCTTTCTTT
CDR3 protein: CASSFSTIYRGVTEAFF

D gene: NA
V gene: TRBV21-1
J gene: TRBJ2-2
clone size: NA
CDR3 DNA: TGTGCCAGCAGCAACCGGGACAGGGGGTCCGGGGAGCTGTTTTTT
CDR3 protein: CASSNRDRGSGELFF

D gene: NA
V gene: TRBV9
J gene: TRBJ1-3
clone size: NA
CDR3 DNA: TGTGCCAGCAGGGGCAGGGGATCTGGAAACACCATATATTTT
CDR3 protein: CASRGRGSGNTIYF

D gene: TRBD2
V gene: TRBV10-1
J gene: TRBJ2-2
clone size: NA
CDR3 DNA: TGCGCCAGCAGTGAGCAACTAGCGGGGGGTAATAACGGGGAGCTGTTTTTT
CDR3 protein: CASSEQLAGGNNGELFF

D gene: TRBD2
V gene: TRBV7-9
J gene: TRBJ2-5
clone size: NA
CDR3 DNA: TGTGCCAGCAGCTCACTGTCGGTCGGGGGGAGAGAGACCCAGTACTTC
CDR3 protein: CASSSLSVGGRETQYF

D gene: NA
V gene: TRBV6-5
J gene: TRBJ2-7
clone size: NA
CDR3 DNA: TGTGCCAGCAGTTACACGGTGCCCTCCTACGAGCAGTACTTC
CDR3 protein: CASSYTVPSYEQYF

D gene: TRBD1
V gene: TRBV12-3/TRBV12-4
J gene: TRBJ1-2
clone size: once
CDR3 DNA: TGTGCCAGCAGTTTCAAGGGGGCGCGAGGCTACACCTTC
CDR3 protein: CASSFKGARGYTF

D gene: TRBD1
V gene: TRBV6-6
J gene: TRBJ1-2
clone size: NA
CDR3 DNA: TGTGCCAGCAGTTCCATGACAGGGGTGGATGGCTACACCTTC
CDR3 protein: CASSSMTGVDGYTF

D gene: TRBD1
V gene: TRBV6-6
J gene: TRBJ1-5
clone size: NA
CDR3 DNA: TGTGCCAGCAGGCGACAGGGGGCGCGGCCAAATCAGCCCCAGCATTTT
CDR3 protein: CASRRQGARPNQPQHF

D gene: NA
V gene: TRBV27
J gene: TRBJ2-1
clone size: NA
CDR3 DNA: TGTGCCAGCAGTCCGCGGGGGCCCGACAATGAGCAGTTCTTC
CDR3 protein: CASSPRGPDNEQFF

D gene: NA
V gene: TRBV5-1
J gene: TRBJ1-4
clone size: NA
CDR3 DNA: TGCGCCAGCAGCTTGGGAGGCCCTAATGAAAAACTGTTTTTT
CDR3 protein: CASSLGGPNEKLFF

D gene: TRBD2
V gene: TRBV5-5
J gene: TRBJ2-7
clone size: NA
CDR3 DNA: TGTGCCAGCAGCTGGGACCCGGGGGGAACTTACGAGCAGTACTTC
CDR3 protein: CASSWDPGGTYEQYF